The T cell receptor beta chain described here comes from a study of Ad26.COV2.S vaccination and SARS-CoV-2 variants. On the study more broadly: Intramuscularly, Ad26.COV2.S was given either once or twice, 56 days apart.

Treatment given: roughly 19 received Ad26.COV2.S at low or high dose, single or two shots; 5 received placebo; per-sample allocation not given. Following the first vaccine or placebo injection, samples were taken on day 63. An 18-55-year-old adult in Boston served as donor. Findings and caveats of the study: Total T cell responses, in the TCR breadth and depth analyses, may have been underestimated. Placebo recipients showed lower spike-specific TCR breadth than vaccinees.

Comments on this clone: What it binds is not known.

This CDR3 contains 16 residues. Clones were sequenced by immunoSEQ multiplex PCR, and TCRdb holds only the in-frame ones, with some missing. The sample shows about 400,000 clones, 70% to 90% of them seen only once. This clonotype was sampled from a person aged 18-65 years who received the Ad26.COV2.S COVID-19 vaccine or a placebo. The starting material was peripheral blood, obtained in a trial of Ad26.COV2.S vaccine versus placebo. This chain uses TRBV21-1 with TRBJ1-3. TRBV21-1 has pseudogene status. CDR3 residues: CASSTPGRHSGNTIYF. Written as DNA, the CDR3 is TGTGCCAGCAGCACTCCCGGACGGCATAGTGGAAACACCATATATTTT.